This section outlines one T cell receptor beta chain sequence together with its context. This specimen comes from a study of technical replicates of blood from several donors. The CDR3 has 15 amino acids. V shed 1 base and J 8 bases; nucleotides not matched to a gene: 5. CDR1 SEHNR and CDR2 FQNEAQ come from the germline V gene (reference sequence). Profiling relied on immunoSEQ multiplex PCR, and the TCRdb table lists in-frame clones only, not all of them. Here the sample spans 79,000 or so clones, approximately 96% being singletons. The V gene is TRBV7-9, the J gene TRBJ2-1; TRBD2 matches 10 bases. The sequencing input was T cells isolated from PBMCs. This clonotype originated in a human donor in good health. CDR3 loop: CASSLVLAGEDEQFF. In nucleotides, the CDR3 is TGTGCCAGCAGCTTAGTGCTAGCGGGAGAGGATGAGCAGTTCTTC.